This T cell receptor (beta chain) was recorded in a study of cytomegalovirus exposure and HLA in healthy donors. Overall study findings and caveats: Later analysis placed DRB1 highest and HLA-C lowest in TCR association rates, which differed by HLA locus. Available immune exposure information was restricted to CMV serostatus only.

PCR was performed using 60 Vbeta and 13 Jbeta primers. Clones were read by immunoSEQ multiplex PCR, and TCRdb kept only the in-frame ones, dropping some. The sample lists about 210,000 clones, under 85% seen once, with 10% to 13% in the top ten. Points on this clone: Its antigen is undetermined.

CDR1 and CDR2 from the germline V gene are SGHTA and FQGNSA. V shed 3 bases, J shed 0 bases, and the junction held 4 bases outside the gene matches. The CDR3 has 16 residues. Donors consisted of healthy bone marrow donors. At the time of sampling, donors were nominally healthy, though unrecorded immune exposures were likely. The sequenced sample was PBMCs. This receptor was taken from a woman aged 45-65 years in good health and CMV-seropositive. The V gene is TRBV7-2, the J gene TRBJ2-4, with 8 bases lining up with TRBD2. DNA of the CDR3: TGTGCCAGCAGCTTTGCGGGGGGACTAGCCAAAAACATTCAGTACTTC. Amino acid sequence: CASSFAGGLAKNIQYF. The variable domain in full, with the rest retrieved from reference TRBV7-2 and TRBJ2-4, is GAGVSQSPSNKVTEKGKDVELRCDPISGHTALYWYRQSLGQGLEFLIYFQGNSAPDKSGLPSDRFSAERTGGSVSTLTIQRTQQEDSAVYLCASSFAGGLAKNIQYFGAGTRLSVL.